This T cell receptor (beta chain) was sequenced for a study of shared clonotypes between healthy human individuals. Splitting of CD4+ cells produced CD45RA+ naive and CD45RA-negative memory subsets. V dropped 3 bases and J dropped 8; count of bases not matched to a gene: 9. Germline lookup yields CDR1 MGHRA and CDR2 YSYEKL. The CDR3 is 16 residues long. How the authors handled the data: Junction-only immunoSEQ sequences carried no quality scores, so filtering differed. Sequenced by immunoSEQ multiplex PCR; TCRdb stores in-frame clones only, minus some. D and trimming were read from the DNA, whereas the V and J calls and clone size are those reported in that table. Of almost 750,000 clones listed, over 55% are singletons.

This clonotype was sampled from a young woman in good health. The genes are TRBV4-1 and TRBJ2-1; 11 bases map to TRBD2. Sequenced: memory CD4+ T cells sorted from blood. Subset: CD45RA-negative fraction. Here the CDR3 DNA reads TGCGCCAGCAGCCACCGACTAGCGGGAACCAGTGATGAGCAGTTCTTC. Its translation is CASSHRLAGTSDEQFF.